The sequence of this T cell receptor (beta chain) was determined in a study of shared clonotypes between healthy human individuals. Both subsets, CD45RA+ naive and CD45RA-negative memory, were split from the CD4+ cells. Germline V gene data show CDR1 as MDHEN and CDR2 as SYDVKM. V was trimmed by 2 bases and J by 1 base, leaving 8 bases between them. The CDR3 spans 14 residues. In the original workflow: With immunoSEQ giving junction-only sequences and no quality scores, filtering differed. The repertoire was sequenced with immunoSEQ multiplex PCR; TCRdb's copy has only in-frame clones and lacks some. V and J calls plus clone size are reproduced from that table; the DNA served to infer D and trimming. Of about 1.5 million clones listed, 98% are singletons.

This clonotype originated in a man in his thirties or forties in good health. This chain links TRBV28 with TRBJ2-5; either TRBD1 or TRBD2 may supply D (5 bases each). Sequencing was carried out using naive CD4+ T cells sorted from blood. This sample's subset: CD45RA+ positively selected. The CDR3 reads CASSLLGGQETQYF. CDR3 sequence (DNA): TGTGCCAGCAGTTTACTTGGGGGCCAAGAGACCCAGTACTTC.